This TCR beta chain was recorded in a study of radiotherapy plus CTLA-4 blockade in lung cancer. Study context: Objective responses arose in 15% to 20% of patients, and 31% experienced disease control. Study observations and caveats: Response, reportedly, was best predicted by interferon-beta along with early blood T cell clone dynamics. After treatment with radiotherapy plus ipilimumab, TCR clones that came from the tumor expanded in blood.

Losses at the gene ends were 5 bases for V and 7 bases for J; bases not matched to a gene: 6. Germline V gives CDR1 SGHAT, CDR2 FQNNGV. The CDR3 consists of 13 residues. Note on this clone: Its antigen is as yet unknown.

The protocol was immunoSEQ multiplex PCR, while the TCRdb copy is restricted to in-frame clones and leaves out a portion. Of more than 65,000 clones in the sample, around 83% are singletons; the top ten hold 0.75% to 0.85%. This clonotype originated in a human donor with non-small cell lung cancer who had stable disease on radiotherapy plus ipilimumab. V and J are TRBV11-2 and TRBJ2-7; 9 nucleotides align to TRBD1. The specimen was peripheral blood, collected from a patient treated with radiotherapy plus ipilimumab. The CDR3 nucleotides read TGTGCCAGCAGCCCGACAGGGGGGGAAGAGCAGTACTTC. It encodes CASSPTGGEEQYF. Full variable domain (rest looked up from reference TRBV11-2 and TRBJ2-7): EAGVAQSPRYKIIEKRQSVAFWCNPISGHATLYWYQQILGQGPKLLIQFQNNGVVDDSQLPKDRFSAERLKGVDSTLKIQPAKLEDSAVYLCASSPTGGEEQYFGPGTRLTVT.